One sample yielded the 16 T cell receptor beta chains listed below, sequenced in a study of PD-1 blockade in classical Hodgkin lymphoma. Following autologous stem cell transplantation, relapse occurred in every patient, and exposure to brentuximab vedotin varied. Generated by immunoSEQ multiplex PCR, the TCRdb table keeps only in-frame clones and is missing some. Among 29,000 or so clones, 71% were seen once, and the ten largest hold roughly 3%. This material consisted of peripheral blood mononuclear cells (PBMCs), taken before the second cycle of nivolumab. All receptors derive from a human donor with classical Hodgkin lymphoma.

This clone is categorized as medium-sized. The chain combines TRBV7-9 with TRBJ2-7; D remains unclear. The V gene lost 0 bases and the J gene lost 9 bases, with 15 bases spanning the gap. There are 14 residues in the CDR3. CDR1 and CDR2 (germline): SEHNR, FQNEAQ (reference sequence). The CDR3 region is CASSLAGPNEGQYF. CDR3 sequence (DNA): TGTGCCAGCAGCTTAGCTGGACCCAACGAAGGGCAGTACTTC. Variable domain in full (rest from reference TRBV7-9 and TRBJ2-7): DTGVSQNPRHKITKRGQNVTFRCDPISEHNRLYWYRQTLGQGPEFLTYFQNEAQLEKSRLLSDRFSAERPKGSFSTLEIQRTEQGDSAMYLCASSLAGPNEGQYFGPGTRLTVT.

The chain joins TRBV5-1 to TRBJ2-7; D might be TRBD1 (6 bases). Per the germline V gene, CDR1 is SGHRS and CDR2 is YFSETQ. The CDR3 loop spans 13 amino acids. Trimming removed 0 bases from V and 6 bases from J, with 10 bases in between. For the CDR3, the DNA is TGCGCCAGCAGCTTGGGGGGGCCTTTCGAGCAGTACTTC. Amino acid sequence: CASSLGGPFEQYF.

This clone was picked up a small number of times. V is TRBV21-1 and J is TRBJ2-7; the table's D call of TRBD2 was not tested on the DNA. TRBV21-1 is given as a pseudogene. The CDR3 covers 21 residues. CDR3 in amino acids: CASSKPKTSGGAAVSSYEQYF. CDR3 bases: TGTGCCAGCAGCAAACCCAAGACTAGCGGGGGGGCGGCGGTGTCCTCCTACGAGCAGTACTTC.

The chain employs TRBV9 and TRBJ2-7; 7 bases match TRBD1. The J segment lost 0 bases and the V segment lost 2 bases, leaving 2 bases of the junction unmatched. The germline V gene encodes CDR1 SGDLS and CDR2 YYNGEE. The CDR3 sequence is 14 residues long. In DNA form, the CDR3 reads TGTGCCAGCAGCGTGGGACAGAGCTCCTACGAGCAGTACTTC. As protein: CASSVGQSSYEQYF.

The rearrangement links TRBV21-1 to TRBJ2-5; the D call of TRBD2 is as the table states it, not checked on the DNA. TRBV21-1 is tagged as a pseudogene. This CDR3 has 18 residues. The CDR3 DNA is TGTGCCAGCAGCCCCGGGGGGTCTAGCGGGGCCCCAGGGGAGACCCAGTACTTC. Protein product: CASSPGGSSGAPGETQYF.

This clone was seen just once. J is TRBJ2-2 and V is TRBV27, with D possibly TRBD2 on 7 matching bases. The CDR3 contains 14 residues. The germline V gene encodes CDR1 MNHEY and CDR2 SMNVEV (reference sequence). With 3 bases removed from V and 5 bases from J, the gap between germline ends came to 10 bases. The CDR3 DNA reads as TGTGCCAGCAGTTTCGGGGGGCTTACCGGGGAGCTGTTTTTT. This translates into CASSFGGLTGELFF.

V gene TRBV9 combines with J gene TRBJ2-5; perhaps TRBD2 as D (6 bases). The CDR3 has 17 residues. Germline V CDR1 and CDR2: SGDLS, YYNGEE. V lost 0 bases to trimming and J lost 2 bases, with 17 bases between them. CDR3 amino acids: CASSVDFGGALQETQYF. CDR3 coding DNA: TGTGCCAGCAGCGTAGATTTTGGCGGGGCCCTACAAGAGACCCAGTACTTC. The full variable domain, in which reference TRBV9 and TRBJ2-5 provide the parts outside the CDR3, is DSGVTQTPKHLITATGQRVTLRCSPRSGDLSVYWYQQSLDQGLQFLIQYYNGEERAKGNILERFSAQQFPDLHSELNLSSLELGDSALYFCASSVDFGGALQETQYFGPGTRLLVL.

CDR3 DNA: TGTGCCAGCCGGACCGTGAACACTGAAGCTTTCTTT. Its protein product is CASRTVNTEAFF. The chain uses TRBV6-1 and TRBJ1-1; D is undetermined. Trimming cost V 8 bases and J 0 bases, with 7 bases left between them. Germline V gene sequence: CDR1 MNHNS, CDR2 SASEGT. The CDR3 has 12 amino acids.

The V call is TRBV2, the J call TRBJ2-1; D is possibly TRBD2 (7 bases). Germline assignment: CDR1 SNHLY and CDR2 FYNNEI. V was clipped by 7 bases and J by 5 bases, with 12 bases between them. This CDR3 has 13 residues. The CDR3 DNA follows: TGTGCCAGCACGGGGGGCTTTCACAATGAGCAGTTCTTC. It specifies CASTGGFHNEQFF.

The gene calls are TRBV23-1 and TRBJ2-2, with 7 positions matching TRBD1. TRBV23-1 qualifies as an ORF whose function is uncertain. V was pared by 0 bases and J by 1 base, with 2 bases of the junction left unmatched. The CDR3 is made up of 16 amino acids. The CDR3 reads CASSQSDRVNTGELFF. The CDR3 DNA reads TGCGCCAGCAGTCAATCCGACAGGGTGAACACCGGGGAGCTGTTTTTT.

This clone occurred a few times. V and J are TRBV7-2 and TRBJ1-2; possibly TRBD1 for D (5 bases). From germline, CDR1 is SGHTA and CDR2 FQGNSA. The CDR3 is made up of 15 amino acids. Trimming took 1 base from V and 3 from J, leaving 12 bases between them. The CDR3 DNA reads as TGTGCCAGCAGCTTAGGATCGGGGCTACACTATGGCTACACCTTC. It yields the protein CASSLGSGLHYGYTF.

This sequence joins TRBV4-1 and TRBJ1-5; D gene unclear. The CDR3 sequence is 13 residues long. The V end lost 0 bases, the J end lost 9 bases, and 9 bases lay between the germline ends. Germline V lookup: CDR1 MGHRA, CDR2 YSYEKL. The CDR3, as DNA: TGCGCCAGCAGCCAAGAGCCGGGAGGGCCCCAGCATTTT. This translates into CASSQEPGGPQHF.

The rearrangement joins TRBV5-4 to TRBJ2-5, with 8 bases that match TRBD2. CDR1 is SGHNT and CDR2 is YYREEE in the germline V gene (reference sequence). V lost 1 base, J lost 5 bases, and 7 bases stayed unmatched. The CDR3 length is 15 residues. The chain's CDR3 is CASSLWVSGAETQYF. The CDR3 DNA reads as TGTGCCAGCAGCTTGTGGGTTAGCGGGGCGGAGACCCAGTACTTC.

This chain uses TRBV2 with TRBJ2-4; D uncertain. CDR1 and CDR2 (germline): SNHLY, FYNNEI. The CDR3 extends over 16 amino acids. V was pared by 4 bases and J by 0 bases, with 13 bases between. This chain's CDR3 is CASSGRKRSAKNIQYF. The DNA for the CDR3 is TGTGCCAGCAGTGGACGGAAACGCTCAGCCAAAAACATTCAGTACTTC.

The gene calls are TRBV5-4 and TRBJ2-1; no clear D. CDR3 length: 15 amino acids. V lost 9 bases, J lost 0 bases, and 16 bases lay in between. Germline-derived CDR1 and CDR2 are SGHNT and YYREEE (reference sequence). The CDR3 DNA is TGTGCCACGACCCTAGGGCCCCTCTCCTACAATGAGCAGTTCTTC. Translated: CATTLGPLSYNEQFF. The full variable domain, rest sourced from reference TRBV5-4 and TRBJ2-1, is ETGVTQSPTHLIKTRGQQVTLRCSSQSGHNTVSWYQQALGQGPQFIFQYYREEENGRGNFPPRFSGLQFPNYSSELNVNALELDDSALYLCATTLGPLSYNEQFFGPGTRLTVL.

This clone was counted only a few times. CDR3 in amino acids: CASSQDIAGTGSGNTIYF. CDR3 DNA sequence: TGCGCCAGCAGCCAAGATATCGCAGGCACCGGCTCTGGAAACACCATATATTTT. The genes are TRBV4-1 and TRBJ1-3; D is undetermined. The germline V and J ends were trimmed by 0 bases and 0 bases, with 15 bases remaining between them. This CDR3 comprises 18 residues. Germline-derived CDR1 and CDR2 are MGHRA and YSYEKL.